This T cell receptor (beta chain) was sequenced in a study of identical twins. Germline CDR1 reads DFQATT; CDR2 reads SNEGSKA (reference sequence). Trimming cost V 3 bases and J 6 bases, with 0 bases left between them. The CDR3 contains 8 residues. TCRdb called the 5' RACE reads again in MiXCR, with one record for every CDR3 protein. The table records hundreds of thousands of distinct CDR3 sequences, about 20% of them present only once. The sample was also linked to a second study, of T cells expressing NK-cell markers.

The sequence came from a woman between 18 and 29 years old in good health. Sequencing was done on a sample of PBMCs. The genes are TRBV20-1 and TRBJ2-7; D gene unclear. The CDR3, as DNA: TGCAGTGCTAGCGAGCAGTACTTC. The encoded protein is CSASEQYF.